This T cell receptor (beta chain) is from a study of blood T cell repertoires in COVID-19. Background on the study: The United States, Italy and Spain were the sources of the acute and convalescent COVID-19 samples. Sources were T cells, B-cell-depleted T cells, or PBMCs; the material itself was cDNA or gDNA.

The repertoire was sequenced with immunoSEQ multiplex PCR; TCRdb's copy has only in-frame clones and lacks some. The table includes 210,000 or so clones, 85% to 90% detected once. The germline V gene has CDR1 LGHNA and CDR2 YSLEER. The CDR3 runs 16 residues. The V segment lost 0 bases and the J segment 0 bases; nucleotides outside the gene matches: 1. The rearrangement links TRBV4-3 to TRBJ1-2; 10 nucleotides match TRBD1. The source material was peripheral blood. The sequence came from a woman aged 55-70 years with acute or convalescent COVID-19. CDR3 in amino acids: CASSQEGTGANYGYTF. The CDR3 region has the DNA TGCGCCAGCAGCCAAGAAGGGACAGGGGCTAACTATGGCTACACCTTC.